The clone carrying this TCR beta chain is medium-sized within its sample. Its antigen is not known. Only in-frame clones appear in the TCRdb table, and some are missing; sequencing was by immunoSEQ multiplex PCR. The sample holds about 19,000 clones, under 80% seen once. The data stem from a study of PD-1 blockade in classical Hodgkin lymphoma. Study-level points and caveats: Newly diagnosed patients were reported to start with lower TCR diversity than healthy donors. No one has yet defined what causes the repertoire differences, which may be disease activity or prior therapy. Prior to therapy, complete responders displayed diversity much like that of newly diagnosed patients.

Per the germline V gene, CDR1 is MNHEY and CDR2 is SMNVEV (reference sequence). The CDR3 length is 14 residues. Unmatched junction bases numbered 0, after V lost 0 bases and J lost 7 bases. Time point meaning: cycle 4 day 1 (C4D1), after 5 to 7 weeks of nivolumab. All the patients suffered relapse after autologous stem cell transplantation, and brentuximab vedotin exposure differed. This sequence was found in a human donor with classical Hodgkin lymphoma. Material: peripheral blood mononuclear cells (PBMCs), obtained before the fourth cycle of nivolumab. The gene calls are TRBV27 and TRBJ1-4, with 9 bases aligning to TRBD1. The CDR3 sequence: CASSLSTGGEKLFF. The CDR3 DNA reads as TGTGCCAGCAGTTTATCGACAGGGGGTGAAAAACTGTTTTTT. The complete variable domain, with remaining parts taken from reference TRBV27 and TRBJ1-4, reads EAQVTQNPRYLITVTGKKLTVTCSQNMNHEYMSWYRQDPGLGLRQIYYSMNVEVTDKGDVPEGYKVSRKEKRNFPLILESPSPNQTSLYFCASSLSTGGEKLFFGSGTQLSVL.